These 32 T cell receptor beta chains were sequenced from one sample in a study of cytomegalovirus exposure and HLA in healthy donors. The primer mix had 60 Vbeta and 13 Jbeta primers. Assay used: immunoSEQ multiplex PCR; TCRdb lists only in-frame clones, some missing. Its listing shows 150,000 or so clones. Sequenced input: PBMCs. These receptors were obtained from a woman between 50 and 59 years old in good health and CMV-seronegative.

This chain connects TRBV5-6 to TRBJ2-5; weak D call: TRBD1 (5 bases). The CDR3 sequence is 17 residues long. Germline V gene lookup returns CDR1 SGHDT and CDR2 YYEEEE. V was cut by 1 base and J by 2 bases, with 18 bases left in between. In DNA form, the CDR3 reads TGTGCCAGCAGCTTGATCCCAGGGATGGTGTCACAAGAGACCCAGTACTTC. It codes for CASSLIPGMVSQETQYF. The full variable domain, with the rest looked up from reference TRBV5-6 and TRBJ2-5, is DAGVTQSPTHLIKTRGQQVTLRCSPKSGHDTVSWYQQALGQGPQFIFQYYEEEERQRGNFPDRFSGHQFPNYSSELNVNALLLGDSALYLCASSLIPGMVSQETQYFGPGTRLLVL.

The V call is TRBV7-2, the J call TRBJ1-5; 7 bases fit TRBD1. Germline V lookup: CDR1 SGHTA, CDR2 FQGNSA. The V gene end was trimmed by 2 bases and the J gene end by 2 bases; junction bases not matched to a gene: 0. The CDR3 loop spans 14 amino acids. The CDR3 reads CASSLTGGNQPQHF. CDR3 coding DNA: TGTGCCAGCAGCTTAACAGGGGGCAATCAGCCCCAGCATTTT. Complete variable domain (other parts from reference TRBV7-2 and TRBJ1-5): GAGVSQSPSNKVTEKGKDVELRCDPISGHTALYWYRQSLGQGLEFLIYFQGNSAPDKSGLPSDRFSAERTGGSVSTLTIQRTQQEDSAVYLCASSLTGGNQPQHFGDGTRLSIL.

The chain's CDR3 is CASSSGTGAATGELFF. CDR3 in DNA: TGTGCCAGCTCCTCCGGGACAGGGGCCGCCACCGGGGAGCTGTTTTTT. J is TRBJ2-2 and V is TRBV18, with 10 bases lining up with TRBD1. The trim removed 6 bases at V and 4 bases at J, leaving 8 bases unmatched. CDR3 length equals 16 residues. From germline, CDR1 is KGHSH and CDR2 LQKENI. Filled out from reference TRBV18 and TRBJ2-2, the complete variable domain reads NAGVMQNPRHLVRRRGQEARLRCSPMKGHSHVYWYRQLPEEGLKFMVYLQKENIIDESGMPKERFSAEFPKEGPSILRIQQVVRGDSAAYFCASSSGTGAATGELFFGEGSRLTVL.

This chain connects TRBV7-2 to TRBJ2-3; TRBD1 matches at 7 bases. Germline CDR1 and CDR2: SGHTA and FQGNSA. This CDR3 comprises 13 residues. V dropped 4 bases and J dropped 4; count of bases not matched to a gene: 2. The CDR3 loop is CASSSTGSDTQYF. Here the CDR3 DNA reads TGTGCCAGCAGCTCGACAGGGTCAGATACGCAGTATTTT. The full variable domain, completed using reference TRBV7-2 and TRBJ2-3, is GAGVSQSPSNKVTEKGKDVELRCDPISGHTALYWYRQSLGQGLEFLIYFQGNSAPDKSGLPSDRFSAERTGGSVSTLTIQRTQQEDSAVYLCASSSTGSDTQYFGPGTRLTVL.

The chain carries TRBV5-1 and TRBJ1-2, with a weak D call TRBD1 (5 bases). Germline V gene lookup returns CDR1 SGHRS and CDR2 YFSETQ. The CDR3 contains 14 residues. V was pared by 4 bases and J by 4 bases, with 14 bases between. The CDR3 protein is CASSPRVDGYGYTF. The CDR3, as DNA: TGCGCCAGCAGCCCCAGGGTCGACGGCTATGGCTACACCTTC.

The rearrangement uses TRBV28 and TRBJ2-1; 8 nucleotides agree with TRBD2. The V gene end was trimmed by 6 bases and the J gene end by 10 bases; junction bases not matched to a gene: 8. This CDR3 spans 13 amino acids. CDR1 and CDR2 from the germline V gene are MDHEN and SYDVKM. The CDR3 DNA reads TGTGCCAGCAGGATAGGGACTAGACGGGAGCAGTTCTTC. It specifies CASRIGTRREQFF.

The genes are TRBV11-2 and TRBJ2-7, with 10 bases aligning to TRBD1. V dropped 6 bases and J dropped 6; count of bases not matched to a gene: 17. In germline, CDR1 is SGHAT, CDR2 FQNNGV. The CDR3 is made up of 17 amino acids. CDR3 nucleotide sequence: TGTGCCAGCAGGCCAAGACAGGGGGCCGTCCCGCGCGGCGAGCAGTACTTC. As protein: CASRPRQGAVPRGEQYF.

As for this clone: Other DNA sequences of this sample code for an identical CDR3. Here the CDR3 DNA reads TGTGCCTGGAGTTCGGGACAGCCCGCCCTCGAGCAGTACTTC. Its translation is CAWSSGQPALEQYF. The V gene is TRBV30, the J gene TRBJ2-7; 7 bases line up with TRBD1. The CDR3 totals 14 residues. CDR1 and CDR2 from the germline V gene are GTSNPN and SVGIG (reference sequence). V lost 2 bases, J lost 6 bases, and 10 bases stayed unmatched.

The rearrangement uses TRBV6-1 and TRBJ2-4, with D tentatively TRBD2 (5 bases). Germline V lookup: CDR1 MNHNS, CDR2 SASEGT. V lost 8 bases and J 0 bases, leaving 8 bases between the germline ends. CDR3 length equals 13 residues. The CDR3 loop reads CASDGLAKNIQYF. DNA of the CDR3: TGTGCCAGCGACGGACTAGCCAAAAACATTCAGTACTTC.

This chain connects TRBV19 to TRBJ1-3; D gene unclear. The CDR3 sequence is 12 residues long. Germline-derived CDR1 and CDR2 are LNHDA and SQIVND (reference sequence). V was clipped by 8 bases and J by 4 bases, with 9 bases between them. CDR3 loop: CASGLLGNTIYF. CDR3 bases: TGTGCCAGTGGCCTCCTCGGAAACACCATATATTTT.

The rearrangement joins TRBV11-1 to TRBJ1-2; possibly TRBD1 for D (6 bases). CDR3 length equals 16 residues. V was shortened by 3 bases and J by 8 bases, with 22 bases between the two germline ends. Germline V CDR1 and CDR2: SGHAT, FQDESV (reference sequence). The CDR3 nucleotides are TGTGCCAGCAGCTTCGGCGGGGGGCCCCAGGGCAGGGGCTACACCTTC. Its translation: CASSFGGGPQGRGYTF.

This chain uses TRBV28 with TRBJ2-2, with D tentatively TRBD1 (6 bases). The CDR3 loop spans 15 amino acids. V was cut by 3 bases and J by 5 bases, with 13 bases left in between. The germline V gene encodes CDR1 MDHEN and CDR2 SYDVKM. The DNA of the CDR3 is TGTGCCAGCAGTTTGGCAGGACAGCGGACCGGGGAGCTGTTTTTT. This codes for CASSLAGQRTGELFF. The full variable domain, its missing parts supplied by reference TRBV28 and TRBJ2-2, is DVKVTQSSRYLVKRTGEKVFLECVQDMDHENMFWYRQDPGLGLRLIYFSYDVKMKEKGDIPEGYSVSREKKERFSLILESASTNQTSMYLCASSLAGQRTGELFFGEGSRLTVL.

The V gene is TRBV5-1, the J gene TRBJ2-1; 16 bases map to TRBD2. Germline V gives CDR1 SGHRS, CDR2 YFSETQ. The length of the CDR3 is 15 residues. With 7 bases clipped from V and 8 bases from J, the junction kept 6 bases outside the gene matches. CDR3 amino acids: CASATGTSGGDEQFF. CDR3 DNA: TGCGCCAGCGCCACCGGGACTAGCGGGGGGGATGAGCAGTTCTTC.

The chain is built from TRBV5-4 and TRBJ2-7; TRBD2 agrees at 7 bases. Germline CDR1 SGHNT, CDR2 YYREEE (reference sequence). The CDR3 runs 15 residues. Germline trimming cut 1 base from V and 5 bases from J; bases unmatched to any gene: 9. The CDR3 is CASSLLVGGVHEQYF. The CDR3, as DNA: TGTGCCAGCAGCTTGTTAGTGGGGGGGGTCCACGAGCAGTACTTC.

This sequence joins TRBV2 and TRBJ1-2; tentative D call: TRBD1 (5 bases). V was pared by 9 bases and J by 5 bases, with 13 bases between. Per germline, CDR1 SNHLY and CDR2 FYNNEI. The CDR3 totals 12 residues. The CDR3 DNA sequence: TGTGCCAGTAGACAGCGAGATTATGGCTACACCTTC. Its translation is CASRQRDYGYTF.

The chain has TRBV14 and TRBJ2-7, with 8 bases matching TRBD1. The J segment lost 2 bases and the V segment lost 2 bases, leaving 2 bases of the junction unmatched. This CDR3 region has 14 residues. From germline, CDR1 is SGHDN and CDR2 FVKESK. The CDR3 spells CASSQLRGPYEQYF. Written as DNA, the CDR3 is TGTGCCAGCAGCCAACTCAGGGGGCCCTACGAGCAGTACTTC. Variable domain in full (rest from reference TRBV14 and TRBJ2-7): EAGVTQFPSHSVIEKGQTVTLRCDPISGHDNLYWYRRVMGKEIKFLLHFVKESKQDESGMPNNRFLAERTGGTYSTLKVQPAELEDSGVYFCASSQLRGPYEQYFGPGTRLTVT.

The chain carries TRBV20-1 and TRBJ2-7; 7 bases match TRBD2. Germline V CDR1 and CDR2: DFQATT, SNEGSKA (reference sequence). The CDR3 length is 11 residues. The trim removed 5 bases at V and 6 bases at J, leaving 4 bases unmatched. The CDR3 is CSAPTSIEQYF. CDR3 DNA: TGCAGTGCTCCGACTAGCATCGAGCAGTACTTC.

This sequence joins TRBV19 and TRBJ1-1; D is perhaps TRBD1 (6 bases). The CDR3 totals 13 residues. The V gene's germline CDR1 is LNHDA and CDR2 SQIVND (reference sequence). The V end lost 6 bases, the J end lost 4 bases, and 12 bases lay between the germline ends. The CDR3 coding sequence is TGTGCCAGTAGAACAGGGACGGGCACTGAAGCTTTCTTT. Encoded protein: CASRTGTGTEAFF.

Comment on this clone: At the DNA level, this CDR3 is encoded by other sequences in the same sample as well. The chain is built from TRBV7-2 and TRBJ2-7, with 9 bases lining up with TRBD1. Germline V gives CDR1 SGHTA, CDR2 FQGNSA. This CDR3 contains 14 residues. V lost 1 base, J lost 3 bases, and 1 base stayed unmatched. CDR3 protein: CASSLGDRVYEQYF. The CDR3 coding sequence is TGTGCCAGCAGCTTAGGGGACAGGGTCTACGAGCAGTACTTC.

The V gene is TRBV27, the J gene TRBJ1-3, with 7 nucleotides matching TRBD1. V was pared by 3 bases and J by 2 bases, with 1 base of the junction left unmatched. Germline CDR1 reads MNHEY; CDR2 reads SMNVEV (reference sequence). The CDR3 consists of 14 residues. The CDR3, as DNA: TGTGCCAGCAGTTTGACAGGGACTGGAAACACCATATATTTT. Protein: CASSLTGTGNTIYF.

For this clone: This sample also contains other DNA sequences that code for the same CDR3. The V gene is TRBV5-1, the J gene TRBJ2-3; D ambiguous. CDR1 and CDR2 (germline): SGHRS, YFSETQ. CDR3 length: 12 amino acids. With 0 bases removed from V and 5 bases from J, the gap between germline ends came to 4 bases. CDR3 region: CASSLAGDTQYF. In DNA form, the CDR3 reads TGCGCCAGCAGCTTGGCCGGAGATACGCAGTATTTT.

The rearrangement uses TRBV11-2 and TRBJ2-6, with unresolved D. The germline V and J ends were trimmed by 3 bases and 4 bases, with 10 bases remaining between them. CDR3 length: 15 amino acids. CDR1 is SGHAT and CDR2 is FQNNGV in the germline V gene. For the CDR3, the DNA is TGTGCCAGCAGCTTGTTGGGCTCCGGGGCCAACGTCCTGACTTTC. Protein sequence: CASSLLGSGANVLTF. The full variable domain, in which reference TRBV11-2 and TRBJ2-6 provide the parts outside the CDR3, is EAGVAQSPRYKIIEKRQSVAFWCNPISGHATLYWYQQILGQGPKLLIQFQNNGVVDDSQLPKDRFSAERLKGVDSTLKIQPAKLEDSAVYLCASSLLGSGANVLTFGAGSRLTVL.

The rearrangement uses TRBV6-5 and TRBJ2-3; D remains ambiguous. The CDR3 is made up of 14 amino acids. V was trimmed by 7 bases and J by 0 bases, leaving 11 bases between them. The germline CDR1 and CDR2 sequences are MNHEY and SVGAGI. CDR3 region: CASTNTWSTDTQYF. As DNA, the CDR3 is TGTGCCAGCACCAACACCTGGAGCACAGATACGCAGTATTTT.

The chain couples TRBV14 to TRBJ1-2; TRBD1 matches at 9 bases. The CDR3 has 14 residues. Losses at the gene ends were 5 bases for V and 3 bases for J; bases not matched to a gene: 4. Germline V gene data show CDR1 as SGHDN and CDR2 as FVKESK. CDR3 DNA: TGTGCCAGCAGCAATTGGGACAGGGACTATGGCTACACCTTC. This sequence encodes CASSNWDRDYGYTF.

This chain connects TRBV2 to TRBJ1-1, with 11 nucleotides matching TRBD1. Losses at the gene ends were 1 base for V and 4 bases for J; bases not matched to a gene: 2. Germline values: CDR1 SNHLY, CDR2 FYNNEI. The length of the CDR3 is 15 residues. The DNA for the CDR3 is TGTGCCAGCAGTGAAGGGGGGACAGGGGGCACTGAAGCTTTCTTT. As protein: CASSEGGTGGTEAFF.

The chain carries TRBV13 and TRBJ2-3, with 10 bases identical to TRBD1. The trim removed 4 bases at V and 6 bases at J, leaving 13 bases unmatched. CDR3 length: 17 residues. The V gene's germline CDR1 is PRHDT and CDR2 FYEKMQ (reference sequence). The CDR3, as DNA: TGTGCCAGCAGCTCCTCCGGCGGGACAGGGGTTTTCGATACGCAGTATTTT. Its protein is CASSSSGGTGVFDTQYF.

The rearrangement links TRBV9 to TRBJ2-3; TRBD2 aligns across 11 bases. The ends lost 1 base at V and 5 bases at J; junction bases unmatched: 9. Per germline, CDR1 SGDLS and CDR2 YYNGEE. CDR3 size: 17 residues. CDR3 bases: TGTGCCAGCAGCGTAATCCCTAGCGGGGGGCCCGGAGATACGCAGTATTTT. Its translation: CASSVIPSGGPGDTQYF.

The chain has TRBV5-1 and TRBJ1-2; 8 nucleotides match TRBD1. With 4 bases clipped from V and 1 base from J, the junction kept 9 bases outside the gene matches. The CDR3 sequence is 16 residues long. Looked up from germline, CDR1 is SGHRS and CDR2 is YFSETQ. The chain's CDR3 is CASSPSRDRLNYGYTF. CDR3 coding DNA: TGCGCCAGCAGCCCATCCCGGGACAGGCTTAACTATGGCTACACCTTC.

The gene calls are TRBV4-2 and TRBJ1-4; D might be TRBD1 (6 bases). Germline CDR1 and CDR2: LGHNA and YNFKEQ. The ends were cut back, 4 bases at V and 0 bases at J, with 18 bases in the middle. The CDR3 sequence is 18 residues long. This CDR3 reads CASSLRQAPRATNEKLFF. The CDR3 DNA follows: TGTGCCAGCAGCCTCCGACAGGCCCCGAGGGCAACTAATGAAAAACTGTTTTTT.

This sequence joins TRBV4-3 and TRBJ2-3; TRBD2 matches at 12 bases. This CDR3 spans 16 amino acids. Germline V gene data show CDR1 as LGHNA and CDR2 as YSLEER. The V gene end was trimmed by 4 bases and the J gene end by 3 bases; junction bases not matched to a gene: 5. The CDR3 region has the DNA TGCGCCAGCAGCCCCCGGACTAGCGGGAATACAGATACGCAGTATTTT. Translation: CASSPRTSGNTDTQYF.

The chain uses TRBV29-1 and TRBJ1-5; unclear D gene. Germline CDR1 is SQVTM and CDR2 is ANQGSEA. Deletions cut 6 bases from V and 5 bases from J, with 11 bases between. This CDR3 comprises 12 residues. The CDR3 DNA sequence: TGCAGCGTAGCCGACGGGTATCAGCCCCAGCATTTT. This sequence encodes CSVADGYQPQHF.

The chain combines TRBV6-5 with TRBJ2-7; perhaps TRBD2 as D (6 bases). CDR1 and CDR2 from the germline V gene are MNHEY and SVGAGI. The CDR3 has 14 residues. Deletions cut 5 bases from V and 9 bases from J, with 20 bases between. The CDR3 DNA is TGTGCCAGCAGTCCTTTCCGGGACTCATCCGTGCAGTACTTC. Its translation: CASSPFRDSSVQYF.